This T cell receptor beta chain came from a study of OX40 agonist ivuxolimab in advanced cancers. Study-wide context: The group had a mean age of approximately 60 years, ranged from 23 to 79, and was just under 85% male.

Generated by immunoSEQ multiplex PCR, the TCRdb table keeps only in-frame clones and is missing some. The sample lists tens of thousands of clones; 80% to 95% were seen once. Findings and limits, study-wide: Among the lowest peripheral clonal expansion occurred in 0.1-3.0 mg/kg partial responders. The average count of expanded clones was higher among CD8+ T cells than among CD4+.

In regard to this clone: Antigen: not known.

The CDR3 is 15 residues long. Germline CDR1 and CDR2: MDHEN and SYDVKM. Deletions cut 5 bases from V and 6 bases from J, with 20 bases between. This sequence joins TRBV28 and TRBJ2-7; D not resolved. The sequence came from an adult with an advanced solid tumor such as melanoma, head and neck, liver or kidney cancer. The sample was CD4+ or CD8+ T cells sorted from blood, taken in a trial of the OX40 agonist ivuxolimab. The CDR3 sequence is CASSLNPAKVGEQYF. The CDR3, as DNA: TGTGCCAGCAGTCTTAACCCCGCGAAGGTAGGCGAGCAGTACTTC. The full variable domain, in which reference TRBV28 and TRBJ2-7 provide the parts outside the CDR3, is DVKVTQSSRYLVKRTGEKVFLECVQDMDHENMFWYRQDPGLGLRLIYFSYDVKMKEKGDIPEGYSVSREKKERFSLILESASTNQTSMYLCASSLNPAKVGEQYFGPGTRLTVT.